What follows describes a single T cell receptor beta chain. Its antigen is not known. The sample is drawn from a study of shared clonotypes between healthy human individuals. Findings and caveats of the study: The study found about 5% of naive CD4 clonotypes shared across four donors. All-four-donor shared clonotypes had higher generation probabilities than non-shared clonotypes did.

As originally analysed: Filtering was not the same, since immunoSEQ gave junction-only sequences without quality scores. Using immunoSEQ multiplex PCR, the repertoire was profiled, and TCRdb retains in-frame clones only, with some absent. V and J calls and clone size are copied from that table; D and trimming were computed from the DNA. The sample has 2 million to 3 million clones; roughly 93% are singletons. CDR3 size: 17 residues. CDR1 is LGHNA, CDR2 YNFKEQ, per germline. Trimming at V came to 0 bases and at J to 2 bases, leaving 5 bases not matched to a gene. The split of CD4+ cells yielded CD45RA+ naive and CD45RA-negative memory subsets.

Specimen: naive CD4+ T cells from PBMCs. Sample subset: CD45RA+ positively selected. The chain uses TRBV4-2 and TRBJ2-4; TRBD2 aligns across 9 bases. The clonotype comes from a man in his late teens or twenties in good health. Some clones in this sample may be carry-over from other donors' samples. CDR3 bases: TGTGCCAGCAGCCAAGATGCGGGAGGGCCCCCCAAAAACATTCAGTACTTC. Translated: CASSQDAGGPPKNIQYF.